These T cell receptor beta chains were read from a single sample in a study of Ad26.COV2.S vaccination and SARS-CoV-2 variants. This table comes from immunoSEQ multiplex PCR, and its TCRdb copy is limited to in-frame clones, with some not included. There are around 450,000 clones in the sample; nearly 90% occur only once, and about 2.7% lies in the top ten. The source was peripheral blood, collected in a trial of Ad26.COV2.S vaccine versus placebo. These receptor sequences come from a person between 18 and 65 years old who received the Ad26.COV2.S COVID-19 vaccine or a placebo. CDR3s include the opening cysteine and the closing phenylalanine or tryptophan. Fields, in order: D gene, V gene, J gene, clone size, CDR3 protein, CDR3 DNA. The D gene is left open where the match is weak. Clone sizes are given selectively: once, few, many, or a class where the clone is expanded.

d_gene: TRBD2
v_gene: TRBV4-2
j_gene: TRBJ2-3
abundance: -
CDR3aa: CASSPGTSGEADTQYF
CDR3nt: TGTGCCAGCAGCCCCGGGACTAGCGGAGAGGCAGATACGCAGTATTTT

d_gene: -
v_gene: TRBV2
j_gene: TRBJ1-4
abundance: -
CDR3aa: CASSEDGWGEKLFF
CDR3nt: TGTGCCAGCAGTGAGGACGGATGGGGTGAAAAACTGTTTTTT

d_gene: TRBD1
v_gene: TRBV18
j_gene: TRBJ1-1
abundance: -
CDR3aa: CASSPPPDRAPEAFF
CDR3nt: TGTGCCAGCTCACCACCCCCGGACAGGGCCCCTGAAGCTTTCTTT

d_gene: -
v_gene: TRBV7-6
j_gene: TRBJ2-2
abundance: few
CDR3aa: CASSLGPGPNTGELFF
CDR3nt: TGTGCCAGCAGCTTAGGACCGGGCCCCAACACCGGGGAGCTGTTTTTT

d_gene: TRBD2
v_gene: TRBV4-2
j_gene: TRBJ2-1
abundance: -
CDR3aa: CASSQVGLAGENEQFF
CDR3nt: TGTGCCAGCAGCCAAGTGGGACTAGCGGGAGAGAATGAGCAGTTCTTC

d_gene: -
v_gene: TRBV2
j_gene: TRBJ2-1
abundance: -
CDR3aa: CASSDGSGYNEQFF
CDR3nt: TGTGCCAGCAGTGATGGGTCCGGGTACAATGAGCAGTTCTTC

d_gene: -
v_gene: TRBV15
j_gene: TRBJ1-1
abundance: -
CDR3aa: CATSRAEWEEAFF
CDR3nt: TGTGCCACCAGCAGAGCCGAGTGGGAGGAAGCTTTCTTT

d_gene: -
v_gene: TRBV6-2/TRBV6-3
j_gene: TRBJ1-4
abundance: -
CDR3aa: CASSYDYEKLFF
CDR3nt: TGTGCCAGCAGTTACGATTATGAAAAACTGTTTTTT

d_gene: TRBD1
v_gene: TRBV4-2
j_gene: TRBJ2-3
abundance: -
CDR3aa: CASSQPTGQGVDTQYF
CDR3nt: TGTGCCAGCAGCCAACCCACGGGACAGGGAGTTGATACGCAGTATTTT

d_gene: TRBD2
v_gene: TRBV5-6
j_gene: TRBJ2-7
abundance: -
CDR3aa: CASSLSGGAGYEQYF
CDR3nt: TGTGCCAGCAGCTTAAGCGGGGGGGCCGGGTACGAGCAGTACTTC

d_gene: TRBD1
v_gene: TRBV7-9
j_gene: TRBJ2-1
abundance: -
CDR3aa: CASSRTGRNEQFF
CDR3nt: TGTGCCAGCAGCCGGACAGGGCGCAATGAGCAGTTCTTC

d_gene: TRBD1
v_gene: TRBV19
j_gene: TRBJ1-4
abundance: -
CDR3aa: CASSTGQPREKLFF
CDR3nt: TGTGCCAGTAGTACGGGACAGCCAAGGGAAAAACTGTTTTTT

d_gene: -
v_gene: TRBV5-6
j_gene: TRBJ2-5
abundance: -
CDR3aa: CASSLQGSQETQYF
CDR3nt: TGTGCCAGCAGCTTACAGGGAAGCCAAGAGACCCAGTACTTC

d_gene: -
v_gene: TRBV27
j_gene: TRBJ1-2
abundance: -
CDR3aa: CASSLNGQINYGYTF
CDR3nt: TGTGCCAGCAGTTTAAATGGACAGATAAACTATGGCTACACCTTC

d_gene: -
v_gene: TRBV28
j_gene: TRBJ2-3
abundance: -
CDR3aa: CASSLSGGTDTQYF
CDR3nt: TGTGCCAGCAGTTTATCAGGGGGCACAGATACGCAGTATTTT

d_gene: -
v_gene: TRBV5-5
j_gene: TRBJ1-6
abundance: -
CDR3aa: CASSSIPSSYNSPLHF
CDR3nt: TGTGCCAGCAGCTCCATCCCGAGCTCCTATAATTCACCCCTCCACTTT

d_gene: -
v_gene: TRBV30
j_gene: TRBJ1-1
abundance: -
CDR3aa: CAWSAFGRDGTEAFF
CDR3nt: TGTGCCTGGAGTGCTTTCGGGAGGGATGGGACTGAAGCTTTCTTT